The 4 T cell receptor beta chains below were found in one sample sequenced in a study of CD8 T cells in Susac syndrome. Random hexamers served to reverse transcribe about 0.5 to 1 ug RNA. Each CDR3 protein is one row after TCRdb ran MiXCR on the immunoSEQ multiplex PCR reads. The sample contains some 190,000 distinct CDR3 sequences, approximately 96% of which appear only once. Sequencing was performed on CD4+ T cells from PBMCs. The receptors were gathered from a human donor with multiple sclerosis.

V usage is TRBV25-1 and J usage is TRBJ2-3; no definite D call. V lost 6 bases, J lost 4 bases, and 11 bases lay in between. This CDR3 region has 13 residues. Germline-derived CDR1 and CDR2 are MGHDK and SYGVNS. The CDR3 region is CASSFGRPDTQYF. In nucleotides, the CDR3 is TGTGCCAGCAGCTTCGGTCGACCAGATACGCAGTATTTT.

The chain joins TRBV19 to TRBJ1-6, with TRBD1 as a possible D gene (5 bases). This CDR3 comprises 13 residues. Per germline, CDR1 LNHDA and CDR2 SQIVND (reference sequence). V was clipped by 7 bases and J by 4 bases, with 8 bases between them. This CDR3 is CASTGTYNSPLHF. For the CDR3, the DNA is TGTGCCAGTACCGGGACTTATAATTCACCCCTCCACTTT.

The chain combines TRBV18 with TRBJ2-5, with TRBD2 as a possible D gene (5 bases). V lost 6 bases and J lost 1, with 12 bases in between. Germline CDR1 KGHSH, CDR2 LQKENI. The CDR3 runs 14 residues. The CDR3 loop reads CASSPTSSQETQYF. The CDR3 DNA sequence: TGTGCCAGCTCGCCAACTAGTTCCCAAGAGACCCAGTACTTC. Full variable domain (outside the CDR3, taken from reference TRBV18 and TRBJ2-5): NAGVMQNPRHLVRRRGQEARLRCSPMKGHSHVYWYRQLPEEGLKFMVYLQKENIIDESGMPKERFSAEFPKEGPSILRIQQVVRGDSAAYFCASSPTSSQETQYFGPGTRLLVL.

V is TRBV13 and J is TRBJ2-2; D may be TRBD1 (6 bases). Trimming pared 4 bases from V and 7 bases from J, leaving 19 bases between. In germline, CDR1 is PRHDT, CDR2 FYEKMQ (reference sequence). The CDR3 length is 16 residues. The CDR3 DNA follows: TGTGCCAGCAGCTCAGCCACAGGGTCTATGTTCGGGGAGCTGTTTTTT. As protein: CASSSATGSMFGELFF.